These T cell receptor beta chains were read from a single sample in a study of blood T cell repertoires in COVID-19. Only in-frame clones appear in the TCRdb table, and some are missing; sequencing was by immunoSEQ multiplex PCR. In the table there are tens of thousands of clones, more than 75% of which are singletons. The sequenced sample was peripheral blood. Source of these receptors: a human donor in a cohort sampled during active COVID-19. Each CDR3 is given with its conserved first and last residue. Fields, in order: CDR3 length, clone size, V gene, D gene, J gene, CDR3 protein, CDR3 DNA. D genes are given only for firm matches. Rows give clone size only sometimes, using once, few, many, or a class for an expanded clone.

17	.	TRBV3-1/TRBV3-2	TRBD2	TRBJ2-3	CASSQEGTAGGSDTQYF	TGTGCCAGCAGCCAAGAAGGGACGGCGGGAGGGTCAGATACGCAGTATTTT
15	.	TRBV5-6	.	TRBJ1-1	CASSQQGRESTEAFF	TGTGCCAGCAGCCAACAGGGTAGGGAGAGCACTGAAGCTTTCTTT
15	.	TRBV5-1	.	TRBJ1-2	CASSLAASVNYGYTF	TGCGCCAGCAGCTTGGCTGCCAGTGTAAACTATGGCTACACCTTC
17	once	TRBV7-8	.	TRBJ1-2	CASSLPPYRAYRNGYTF	TGTGCCAGCAGCTTGCCCCCTTACAGGGCCTATAGGAATGGCTACACCTTC
14	.	TRBV28	TRBD2	TRBJ2-5	CASRVAGGLETQYF	TGTGCCAGCAGAGTAGCGGGAGGCCTAGAGACCCAGTACTTC
14	.	TRBV7-8	.	TRBJ2-5	CASSLGGEGETQYF	TGTGCCAGCAGCTTAGGGGGTGAGGGAGAGACCCAGTACTTC
16	.	TRBV7-9	TRBD1	TRBJ1-4	CASSSRQTGINEKLFF	TGTGCCAGCAGCTCCCGCCAGACAGGGATTAATGAAAAACTGTTTTTT
13	.	TRBV11-2	.	TRBJ1-2	CASSLGTSYGYTF	TGTGCCAGCAGCTTAGGGACATCATATGGCTACACCTTC
18	.	TRBV11-2	.	TRBJ2-6	CASREGAAVSSGANVLTF	TGTGCCAGCAGGGAGGGGGCAGCCGTTTCCTCTGGGGCCAACGTCCTGACTTTC
16	.	TRBV9	TRBD1	TRBJ1-3	CASSVAFQGGGNTIYF	TGTGCCAGCAGCGTAGCCTTCCAGGGGGGCGGAAACACCATATATTTT
14	.	TRBV11-2	TRBD1	TRBJ1-5	CASNGQGSNQPQHF	TGTGCCAGCAACGGACAGGGGAGCAATCAGCCCCAGCATTTT
16	.	TRBV4-3	.	TRBJ2-1	CASSPTSRRLYNEQFF	TGCGCCAGCAGCCCTACATCTAGGCGACTATACAATGAGCAGTTCTTC
16	.	TRBV28	TRBD2	TRBJ2-7	CASSLGTSGITYEQYF	TGTGCCAGCAGTTTAGGGACTAGCGGGATAACCTACGAGCAGTACTTC
13	once	TRBV7-9	TRBD2	TRBJ2-7	CASSGLAKFEQYF	TGTGCCAGCAGCGGACTAGCCAAATTCGAGCAGTACTTC
16	.	TRBV2	TRBD1	TRBJ1-1	CASSPGQGHPNTEAFF	TGTGCCAGCAGTCCTGGACAGGGCCATCCGAACACTGAAGCTTTCTTT